The 23 T cell receptor beta chains below all came from one sample that was sequenced in a study of vaccination effects on CD4 cells after COVID-19. Before sequencing, viral peptide pools were used by the ViraFEST assay to expand antigen-specific CD4+ T cells. Having been cultured for ten to eleven days, the cells underwent CD4+ T cell isolation. Participants got two doses of BNT162b2 or mRNA-1273 vaccine. No antigen has been identified for these receptors. Data came from immunoSEQ multiplex PCR; TCRdb stores just in-frame clones and leaves some out. This sample yields some 69,000 clones, of which 74% are seen a single time; less than 2% belongs to the top ten. The sample consisted of CD4+ T cells from PBMCs cultured with HCoV-229E spike peptides, taken after COVID-19 vaccination. These receptors all stem from a human donor who received a COVID-19 vaccine.

The genes are TRBV28 and TRBJ2-6, with TRBD1 identical over 8 bases. Germline CDR1 reads MDHEN; CDR2 reads SYDVKM. This CDR3 contains 15 residues. Germline trimming cut 11 bases from V and 2 bases from J; bases unmatched to any gene: 8. CDR3 amino acids: CAVRQGKTGANVLTF. In DNA, the CDR3 is TGTGCCGTCAGACAGGGGAAGACTGGGGCCAACGTCCTGACTTTC.

V and J are TRBV6-5 and TRBJ2-7; D possibly uses TRBD1 or TRBD2 (5 bases each). This CDR3 has 14 residues. V was clipped by 4 bases and J by 2 bases, with 12 bases between them. Germline CDR1 MNHEY, CDR2 SVGAGI. This CDR3 reads CASSSGTVTYEQYV. CDR3 DNA: TGTGCCAGCAGTTCCGGGACGGTGACCTACGAGCAGTACGTC.

The chain is built from TRBV5-1 and TRBJ2-2; no clear D gene. The CDR3 runs 12 residues. Germline V gene lookup returns CDR1 SGHRS and CDR2 YFSETQ. The V end lost 4 bases, the J end lost 7 bases, and 8 bases lay between the germline ends. The CDR3 region is CASSVSGGELFF. DNA for the CDR3: TGCGCCAGCAGCGTTAGTGGCGGGGAGCTGTTTTTT.

The sample holds a few counts of this clone. This chain uses TRBV5-8 with TRBJ1-2; D is undetermined. The CDR3 spans 13 residues. The germline V and J ends were trimmed by 0 bases and 4 bases, with 7 bases remaining between them. CDR1 and CDR2 (germline): SGHTS, YDEGEE. CDR3 nucleotides: TGTGCCAGCAGCTTGGATAGGCCCTATGGCTACACCTTC. Its translation is CASSLDRPYGYTF.

This clone was detected only a few times. The genes are TRBV4-3 and TRBJ1-4, with a weak D call TRBD1 (5 bases). The CDR3 sequence is 15 residues long. CDR1 is LGHNA and CDR2 is YSLEER in the germline V gene. V was clipped by 8 bases and J by 7 bases, with 20 bases between them. The CDR3 reads CASANWGGVSEKLFF. CDR3 bases: TGCGCCAGCGCGAATTGGGGGGGGGTATCTGAAAAACTGTTTTTT.

J is TRBJ2-2 and V is TRBV9; TRBD2 matches 12 bases. From germline, CDR1 is SGDLS and CDR2 YYNGEE. V gave up 1 base and J gave up 7 bases; unmatched junction bases: 5. CDR3 length: 16 amino acids. CDR3 sequence (DNA): TGTGCCAGCAGCGTACTAGCGGGGGGGCCTTACGGGGAGCTGTTTTTT. Translating gives CASSVLAGGPYGELFF.

The chain recombines TRBV19 with TRBJ1-5, with 7 bases identical to TRBD1. Germline lookup yields CDR1 LNHDA and CDR2 SQIVND (reference sequence). This CDR3 comprises 15 residues. The trim removed 6 bases at V and 15 bases at J, leaving 20 bases unmatched. The CDR3 here is CASRGADRPSNLWHF. The CDR3, as DNA: TGTGCCAGTAGGGGGGCGGACAGGCCTTCCAACCTCTGGCATTTT. The whole variable domain, remainder taken from reference TRBV19 and TRBJ1-5, is DGGITQSPKYLFRKEGQNVTLSCEQNLNHDAMYWYRQDPGQGLRLIYYSQIVNDFQKGDIAEGYSVSREKKESFPLTVTSAQKNPTAFYLCASRGADRPSNLWHFGDGTRLSIL.

The chain joins TRBV29-1 to TRBJ2-3; weak D call: TRBD2 (5 bases). The CDR3 sequence is 13 residues long. V lost 6 bases to trimming and J lost 3 bases, with 13 bases between them. Looked up from germline, CDR1 is SQVTM and CDR2 is ANQGSEA. The CDR3, as DNA: TGCAGCGTGCTATCCGGGGATACAGATACGCAGTATTTT. Its protein is CSVLSGDTDTQYF.

The chain is built from TRBV19 and TRBJ2-1; 13 nucleotides agree with TRBD2. Looked up from germline, CDR1 is LNHDA and CDR2 is SQIVND (reference sequence). The CDR3 totals 15 residues. The V and J ends lost 3 bases and 8 bases, in that order; junction bases with no gene match: 4. The DNA for the CDR3 is TGTGCCAGTAGTATCGAACTAGCGGGGGGGGATGAGCAGTTCTTC. Translating it yields CASSIELAGGDEQFF.

V usage is TRBV3-1 (or the pseudogene TRBV3-2) and J usage is TRBJ2-1; 7 nucleotides agree with TRBD2. With 4 bases clipped from V and 3 bases from J, the junction kept 3 bases outside the gene matches. This CDR3 is 14 amino acids long. Germline-derived CDR1 and CDR2 are LGHDT and YNNKEL (reference sequence). CDR3 coding DNA: TGTGCCAGCAGCCCCCGGGGGGTCTACAATGAGCAGTTCTTC. Amino acid sequence: CASSPRGVYNEQFF.

The rearrangement joins TRBV7-9 to TRBJ1-5; TRBD1 might be the D (5 bases). CDR1 and CDR2 (germline): SEHNR, FQNEAQ (reference sequence). V lost 3 bases, J lost 7 bases, and 16 bases lay in between. This CDR3 spans 15 amino acids. The CDR3 DNA reads TGTGCCAGCAGCTTTGGGGGTAATGGCGAACAGCCCCAGCATTTT. The encoded protein is CASSFGGNGEQPQHF.

The sample holds a few counts of this clone. V usage is TRBV18 and J usage is TRBJ1-1, with a weak D call TRBD1 (6 bases). The germline V gene encodes CDR1 KGHSH and CDR2 LQKENI. This CDR3 contains 15 residues. V was trimmed by 1 base and J by 3 bases, leaving 12 bases between them. DNA of the CDR3: TGTGCCAGCTCACCACGAGGCAGGGGAGACACTGAAGCTTTCTTT. The encoded protein is CASSPRGRGDTEAFF. The full variable domain, with the rest looked up from reference TRBV18 and TRBJ1-1, is NAGVMQNPRHLVRRRGQEARLRCSPMKGHSHVYWYRQLPEEGLKFMVYLQKENIIDESGMPKERFSAEFPKEGPSILRIQQVVRGDSAAYFCASSPRGRGDTEAFFGQGTRLTVV.

V and J are TRBV20-1 and TRBJ1-1; tentative D call: TRBD1 (5 bases). The V gene lost 1 base and the J gene lost 11 bases, with 11 bases spanning the gap. Per the germline V gene, CDR1 is DFQATT and CDR2 is SNEGSKA (reference sequence). This CDR3 has 11 residues. The DNA of the CDR3 is TGCAGTGCTAGAGGAACTGGGGGGGCTTTCTTT. Translated, it gives CSARGTGGAFF.

This clone was seen a handful of times. The chain recombines TRBV2 with TRBJ1-6, with TRBD1 matching 8 bases. CDR1 SNHLY and CDR2 FYNNEI come from the germline V gene. The CDR3 is 15 residues long. The V segment lost 6 bases and the J segment 1 base; nucleotides outside the gene matches: 2. CDR3 residues: CASRDRGSYNSPLHF. The CDR3 DNA sequence: TGTGCCAGCAGAGACAGGGGTTCCTATAATTCACCCCTCCACTTT.

The chain couples TRBV6-5 to TRBJ2-7; TRBD2 matches 10 bases. The V gene's germline CDR1 is MNHEY and CDR2 SVGAGI. V lost 6 bases, J lost 6 bases, and 11 bases stayed unmatched. The CDR3 has 15 residues. CDR3 nucleotide sequence: TGTGCCAGCAGGGTAGACCCGGGACTAGCGATCGAGCAGTACGTC. Residues: CASRVDPGLAIEQYV.

The V call is TRBV18, the J call TRBJ2-7, with D possibly TRBD1 on 6 matching bases. Germline V gene sequence: CDR1 KGHSH, CDR2 LQKENI. V was cut by 3 bases and J by 4 bases, with 16 bases left in between. This CDR3 contains 15 residues. CDR3 protein: CASSPDSFFSYEQYV. The CDR3 DNA reads as TGTGCCAGCTCACCGGACAGTTTTTTCTCTTACGAGCAGTACGTC.

This chain uses TRBV30 with TRBJ1-2; 12 positions match TRBD1. V shed 8 bases and J 8 bases; nucleotides not matched to a gene: 9. Germline V gene data show CDR1 as GTSNPN and CDR2 as SVGIG (reference sequence). This CDR3 is 13 amino acids long. CDR3 DNA: TGTGCCAGAGCCGGGACAGGGGGCTTCGGCTACACCTTC. Encoded protein: CARAGTGGFGYTF.

The table lists this clone with a count of one. The chain links TRBV7-2 to TRBJ2-5; D possibly corresponds to TRBD2 (7 bases). Germline V gene lookup returns CDR1 SGHTA and CDR2 FQGNSA. The CDR3 is made up of 14 amino acids. Trimming cost V 5 bases and J 1 base, with 11 bases left between them. The CDR3 sequence: CASSRGGPQETQYF. CDR3 nucleotide sequence: TGTGCCAGCAGCAGGGGGGGCCCCCAAGAGACCCAGTACTTC.

This clone appeared a few times. This chain links TRBV9 with TRBJ1-2; TRBD1 matches at 12 bases. The length of the CDR3 is 16 residues. Germline CDR1 SGDLS, CDR2 YYNGEE. J gave up 4 bases and V 3 bases, and 7 bases lay outside the gene matches. The CDR3 DNA follows: TGTGCCAGCAGCGCACCGGGACAGGGGGCCCTCTATGGCTACACCTTC. This codes for CASSAPGQGALYGYTF.

This chain links TRBV28 with TRBJ2-3; D uncertain. The CDR3 contains 18 residues. Germline V gene sequence: CDR1 MDHEN, CDR2 SYDVKM. Trimming stripped 1 base from V and 7 bases from J, with 24 bases between. The CDR3 nucleotides read TGTGCCAGCAGTTTATCCGGACGGCCTCGAACCCCTTCCCATACGCAGTATTTT. Translating it yields CASSLSGRPRTPSHTQYF. The full variable domain, with the rest looked up from reference TRBV28 and TRBJ2-3, is DVKVTQSSRYLVKRTGEKVFLECVQDMDHENMFWYRQDPGLGLRLIYFSYDVKMKEKGDIPEGYSVSREKKERFSLILESASTNQTSMYLCASSLSGRPRTPSHTQYFGPGTRLTVL.

The genes are TRBV15 and TRBJ1-3; D is unclear. Germline assignment: CDR1 LNHNV and CDR2 YYDKDF (reference sequence). The CDR3 is 13 residues long. Trimming took off 0 bases at V and 9 bases at J, with 9 bases between the two ends. Here the CDR3 reads CATSRDSVGTIYF. CDR3 nucleotide sequence: TGTGCCACCAGCAGAGATTCTGTTGGCACCATATATTTT.

The rearrangement joins TRBV5-1 to TRBJ1-1, with 7 positions matching TRBD1. V dropped 2 bases and J dropped 3; count of bases not matched to a gene: 4. Germline V gives CDR1 SGHRS, CDR2 YFSETQ. CDR3 length: 14 residues. The CDR3 DNA reads TGCGCCAGCAGCTTCGGAGGGGGCGACACTGAAGCTTTCTTT. Protein product: CASSFGGGDTEAFF.

The chain recombines TRBV27 with TRBJ2-3; 8 bases map to TRBD2. V shed 7 bases and J 5 bases; nucleotides not matched to a gene: 11. Germline values: CDR1 MNHEY, CDR2 SMNVEV (reference sequence). The CDR3 has 15 residues. The CDR3 DNA follows: TGTGCCAGCACCTCCCTGTTTGCGGGGGGAGATACGCAGTATTTT. Amino acid sequence: CASTSLFAGGDTQYF.